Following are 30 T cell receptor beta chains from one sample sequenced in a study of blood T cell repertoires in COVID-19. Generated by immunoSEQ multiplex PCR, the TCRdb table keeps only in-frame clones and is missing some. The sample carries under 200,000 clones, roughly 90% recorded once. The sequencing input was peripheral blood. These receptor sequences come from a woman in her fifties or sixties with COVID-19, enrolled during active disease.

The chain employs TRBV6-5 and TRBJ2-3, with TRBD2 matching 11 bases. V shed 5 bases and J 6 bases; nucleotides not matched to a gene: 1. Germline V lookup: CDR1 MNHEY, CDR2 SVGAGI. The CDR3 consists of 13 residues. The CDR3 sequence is CASSRTSGDTQYF. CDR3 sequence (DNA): TGTGCCAGCAGTCGGACTAGCGGGGATACGCAGTATTTT.

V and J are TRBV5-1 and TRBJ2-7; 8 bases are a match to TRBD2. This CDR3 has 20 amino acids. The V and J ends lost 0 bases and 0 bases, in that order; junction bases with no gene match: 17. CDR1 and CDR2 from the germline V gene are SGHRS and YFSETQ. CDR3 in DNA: TGCGCCAGCAGCTTGGCCGTCAGGCGACTAGCGCTCTATCCCTCCTACGAGCAGTACTTC. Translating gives CASSLAVRRLALYPSYEQYF. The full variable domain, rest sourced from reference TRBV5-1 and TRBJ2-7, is KAGVTQTPRYLIKTRGQQVTLSCSPISGHRSVSWYQQTPGQGLQFLFEYFSETQRNKGNFPGRFSGRQFSNSRSEMNVSTLELGDSALYLCASSLAVRRLALYPSYEQYFGPGTRLTVT.

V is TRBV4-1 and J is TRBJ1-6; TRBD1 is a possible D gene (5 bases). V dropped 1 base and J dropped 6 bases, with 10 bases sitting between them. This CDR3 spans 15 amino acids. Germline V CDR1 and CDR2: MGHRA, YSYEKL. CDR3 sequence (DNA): TGCGCCAGCAGCCAAGTGGAGGGGCGTAATTCACCCCTCCACTTT. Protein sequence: CASSQVEGRNSPLHF.

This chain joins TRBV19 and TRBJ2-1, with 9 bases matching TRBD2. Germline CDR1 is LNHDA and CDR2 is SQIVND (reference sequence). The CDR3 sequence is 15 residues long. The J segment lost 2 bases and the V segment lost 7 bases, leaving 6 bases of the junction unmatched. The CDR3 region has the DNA TGTGCCAGTACCTCGCTAGCGGGGACCTACAATGAGCAGTTCTTC. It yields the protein CASTSLAGTYNEQFF.

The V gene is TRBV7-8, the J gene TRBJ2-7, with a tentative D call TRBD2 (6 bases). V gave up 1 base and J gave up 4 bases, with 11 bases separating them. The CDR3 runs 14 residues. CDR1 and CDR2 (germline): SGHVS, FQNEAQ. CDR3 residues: CASSLVGRKYEQYF. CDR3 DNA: TGTGCCAGCAGCTTAGTTGGGAGGAAATACGAGCAGTACTTC.

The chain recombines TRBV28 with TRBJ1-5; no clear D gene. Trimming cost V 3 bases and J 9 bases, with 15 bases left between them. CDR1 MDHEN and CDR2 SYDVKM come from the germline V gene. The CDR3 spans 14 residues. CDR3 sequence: CASSFLPSERPQHF. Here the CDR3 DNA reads TGTGCCAGCAGTTTTCTCCCCTCGGAGAGGCCCCAGCATTTT.

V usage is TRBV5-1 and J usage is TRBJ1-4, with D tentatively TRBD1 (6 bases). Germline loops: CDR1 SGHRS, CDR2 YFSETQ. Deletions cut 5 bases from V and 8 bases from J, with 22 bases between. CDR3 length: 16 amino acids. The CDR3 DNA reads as TGCGCCAGCAGAACCGCCCCGACAGGACGAGACGAAAAACTGTTTTTT. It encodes CASRTAPTGRDEKLFF.

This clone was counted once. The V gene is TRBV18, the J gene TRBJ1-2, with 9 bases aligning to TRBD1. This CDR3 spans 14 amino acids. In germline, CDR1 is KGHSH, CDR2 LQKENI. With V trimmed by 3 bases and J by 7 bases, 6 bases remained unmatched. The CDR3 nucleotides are TGTGCCAGCTCACCTATGGGACAGGGTGCTGGCTACACCTTC. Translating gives CASSPMGQGAGYTF. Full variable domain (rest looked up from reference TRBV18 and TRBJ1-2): NAGVMQNPRHLVRRRGQEARLRCSPMKGHSHVYWYRQLPEEGLKFMVYLQKENIIDESGMPKERFSAEFPKEGPSILRIQQVVRGDSAAYFCASSPMGQGAGYTFGSGTRLTVV.

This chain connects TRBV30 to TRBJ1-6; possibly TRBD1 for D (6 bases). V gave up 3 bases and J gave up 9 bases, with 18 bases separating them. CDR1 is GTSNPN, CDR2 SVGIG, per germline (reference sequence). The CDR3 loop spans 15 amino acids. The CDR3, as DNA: TGTGCCTGGAGGGCAAGGGGGAAGAGTGGTTCACCCCTCCACTTT. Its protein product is CAWRARGKSGSPLHF.

The CDR3 DNA reads TGTGCTAGTGGTTGGACTTCCTACAATGAGCAGTTCTTC. Translation: CASGWTSYNEQFF. The V gene is TRBV12-5, the J gene TRBJ2-1, with D possibly matching TRBD2 (5 bases). CDR1 and CDR2 (germline): LGHNT, FRNRAP. The CDR3 is 13 amino acids. V was clipped by 4 bases and J by 1 base, with 5 bases between them.

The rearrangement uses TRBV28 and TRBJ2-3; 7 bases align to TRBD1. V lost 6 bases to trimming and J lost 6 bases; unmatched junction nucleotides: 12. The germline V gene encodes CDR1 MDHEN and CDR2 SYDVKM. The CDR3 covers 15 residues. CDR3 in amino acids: CASRRWGGTEDTQYF. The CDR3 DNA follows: TGTGCCAGCAGGCGGTGGGGTGGGACAGAGGATACGCAGTATTTT.

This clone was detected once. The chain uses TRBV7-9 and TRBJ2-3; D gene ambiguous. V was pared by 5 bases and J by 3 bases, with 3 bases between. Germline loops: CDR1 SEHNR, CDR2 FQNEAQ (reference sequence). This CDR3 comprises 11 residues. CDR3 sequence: CASSATDTQYF. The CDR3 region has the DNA TGTGCCAGCAGCGCGACAGATACGCAGTATTTT.

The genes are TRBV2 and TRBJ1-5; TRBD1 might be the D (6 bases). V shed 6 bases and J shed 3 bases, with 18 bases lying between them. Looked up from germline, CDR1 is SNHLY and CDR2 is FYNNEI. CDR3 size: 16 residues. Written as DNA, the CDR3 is TGTGCCAGCAGGCCAGGATTTACAGGGCCCAATCAGCCCCAGCATTTT. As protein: CASRPGFTGPNQPQHF.

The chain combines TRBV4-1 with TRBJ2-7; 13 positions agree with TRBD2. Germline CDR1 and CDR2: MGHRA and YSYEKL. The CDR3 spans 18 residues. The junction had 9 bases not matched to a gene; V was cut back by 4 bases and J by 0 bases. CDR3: CASSRWTSGGQSSYEQYF. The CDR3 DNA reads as TGCGCCAGCAGCCGCTGGACTAGCGGGGGACAGAGCTCCTACGAGCAGTACTTC.

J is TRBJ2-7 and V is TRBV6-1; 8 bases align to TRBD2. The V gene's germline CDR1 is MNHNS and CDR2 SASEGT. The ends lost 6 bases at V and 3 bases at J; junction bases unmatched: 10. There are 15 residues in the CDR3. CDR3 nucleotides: TGTGCCAGCAGCCGGTTGACTAGCGAGCACTACGAGCAGTACTTC. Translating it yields CASSRLTSEHYEQYF.

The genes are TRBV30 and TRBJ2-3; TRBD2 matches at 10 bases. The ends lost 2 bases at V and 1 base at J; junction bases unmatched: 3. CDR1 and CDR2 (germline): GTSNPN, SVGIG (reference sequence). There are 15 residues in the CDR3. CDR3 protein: CAWSLSGGGTDTQYF. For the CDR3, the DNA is TGTGCCTGGAGTCTGAGCGGGGGGGGCACAGATACGCAGTATTTT.

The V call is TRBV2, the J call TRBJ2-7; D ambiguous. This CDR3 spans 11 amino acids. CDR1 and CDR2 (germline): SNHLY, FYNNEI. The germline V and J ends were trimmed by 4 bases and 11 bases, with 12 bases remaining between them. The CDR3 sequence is CASSVTTRKYF. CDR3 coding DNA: TGTGCCAGCAGTGTGACAACGAGAAAGTACTTC.

CDR3 sequence: CASTLLAVIANEQFF. CDR3 bases: TGTGCCAGCACCCTACTAGCGGTGATAGCTAATGAGCAGTTCTTC. This rearrangement joins TRBV7-2 to TRBJ2-1, with 8 bases identical to TRBD2. V was pared by 7 bases and J by 7 bases, with 12 bases of the junction left unmatched. Germline CDR1 SGHTA, CDR2 FQGNSA. The CDR3 totals 15 residues.

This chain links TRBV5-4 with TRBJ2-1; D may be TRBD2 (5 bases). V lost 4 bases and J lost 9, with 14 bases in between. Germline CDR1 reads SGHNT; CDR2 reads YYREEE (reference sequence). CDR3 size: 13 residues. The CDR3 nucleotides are TGTGCCAGCAGCAGGACTCCCGCCAGTGAGCAGTTCTTC. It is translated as CASSRTPASEQFF.

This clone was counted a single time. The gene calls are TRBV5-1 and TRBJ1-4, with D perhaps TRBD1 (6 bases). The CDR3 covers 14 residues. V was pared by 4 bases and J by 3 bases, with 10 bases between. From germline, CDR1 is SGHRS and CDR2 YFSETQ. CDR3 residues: CASSTDSPNEKLFF. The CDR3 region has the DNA TGCGCCAGCAGCACGGACAGCCCTAATGAAAAACTGTTTTTT. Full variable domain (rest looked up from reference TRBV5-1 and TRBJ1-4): KAGVTQTPRYLIKTRGQQVTLSCSPISGHRSVSWYQQTPGQGLQFLFEYFSETQRNKGNFPGRFSGRQFSNSRSEMNVSTLELGDSALYLCASSTDSPNEKLFFGSGTQLSVL.

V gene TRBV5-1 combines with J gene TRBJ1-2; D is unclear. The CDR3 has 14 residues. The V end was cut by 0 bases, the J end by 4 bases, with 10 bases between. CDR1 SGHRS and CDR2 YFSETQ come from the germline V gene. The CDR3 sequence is CASSLVTESYGYTF. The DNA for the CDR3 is TGCGCCAGCAGCTTGGTAACAGAGAGCTATGGCTACACCTTC.

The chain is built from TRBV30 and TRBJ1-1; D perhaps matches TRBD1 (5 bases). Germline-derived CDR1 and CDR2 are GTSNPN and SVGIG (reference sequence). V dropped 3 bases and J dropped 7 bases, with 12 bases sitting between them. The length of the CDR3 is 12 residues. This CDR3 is CAWRDMEGEAFF. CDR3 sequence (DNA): TGTGCCTGGAGGGACATGGAGGGTGAAGCTTTCTTT.

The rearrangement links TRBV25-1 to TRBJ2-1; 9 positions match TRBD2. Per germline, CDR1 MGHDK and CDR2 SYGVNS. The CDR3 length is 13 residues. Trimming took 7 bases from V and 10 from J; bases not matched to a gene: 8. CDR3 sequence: CASKREDNAEQFF. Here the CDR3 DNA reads TGTGCCAGCAAGCGGGAGGACAATGCGGAGCAGTTCTTC.

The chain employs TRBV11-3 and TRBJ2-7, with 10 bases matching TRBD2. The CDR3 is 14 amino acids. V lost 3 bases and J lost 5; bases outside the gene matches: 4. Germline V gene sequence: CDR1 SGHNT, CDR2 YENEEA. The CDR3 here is CASSFSGRSHEQYF. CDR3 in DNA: TGTGCCAGCAGCTTTAGCGGGAGGTCCCACGAGCAGTACTTC.

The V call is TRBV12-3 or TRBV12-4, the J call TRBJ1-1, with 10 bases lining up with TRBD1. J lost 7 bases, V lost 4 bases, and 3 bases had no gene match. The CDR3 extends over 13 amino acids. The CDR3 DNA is TGTGCCAGCAGTTCGGGACAGGGGCTTGAAGCTTTCTTT. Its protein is CASSSGQGLEAFF.

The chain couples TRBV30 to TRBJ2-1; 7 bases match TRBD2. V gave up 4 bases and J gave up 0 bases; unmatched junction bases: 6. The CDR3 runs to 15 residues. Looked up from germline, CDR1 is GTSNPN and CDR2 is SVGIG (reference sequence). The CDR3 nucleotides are TGTGCCTGGATGCGGGGGAGAAGCTCCTACAATGAGCAGTTCTTC. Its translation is CAWMRGRSSYNEQFF. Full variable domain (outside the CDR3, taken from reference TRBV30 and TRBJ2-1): SQTIHQWPATLVQPVGSPLSLECTVEGTSNPNLYWYRQAAGRGLQLLFYSVGIGQISSEVPQNLSASRPQDRQFILSSKKLLLSDSGFYLCAWMRGRSSYNEQFFGPGTRLTVL.

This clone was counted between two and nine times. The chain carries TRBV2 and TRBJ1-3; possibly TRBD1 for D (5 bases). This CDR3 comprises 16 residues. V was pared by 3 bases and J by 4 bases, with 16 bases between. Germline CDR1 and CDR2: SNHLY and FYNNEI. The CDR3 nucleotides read TGTGCCAGCAGTGAGGCTCCAGGGCCATCCGGAAACACCATATATTTT. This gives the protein CASSEAPGPSGNTIYF. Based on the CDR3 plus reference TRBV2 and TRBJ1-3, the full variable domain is EPEVTQTPSHQVTQMGQEVILRCVPISNHLYFYWYRQILGQKVEFLVSFYNNEISEKSEIFDDQFSVERPDGSNFTLKIRSTKLEDSAMYFCASSEAPGPSGNTIYFGEGSWLTVV.

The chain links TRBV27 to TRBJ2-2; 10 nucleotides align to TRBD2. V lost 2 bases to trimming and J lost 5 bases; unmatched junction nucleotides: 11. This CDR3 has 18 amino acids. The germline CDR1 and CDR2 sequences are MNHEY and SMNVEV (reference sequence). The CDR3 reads CASSLAPPSGSRTGELFF. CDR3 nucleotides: TGTGCCAGCAGTTTAGCCCCGCCTAGCGGGAGTAGGACCGGGGAGCTGTTTTTT.

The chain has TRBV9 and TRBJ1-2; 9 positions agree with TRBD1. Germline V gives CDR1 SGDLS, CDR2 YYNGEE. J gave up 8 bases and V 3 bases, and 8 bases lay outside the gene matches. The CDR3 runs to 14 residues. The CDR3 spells CASSDNRGRRGYTF. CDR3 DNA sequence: TGTGCCAGCAGCGATAACAGGGGGCGGAGAGGCTACACCTTC.

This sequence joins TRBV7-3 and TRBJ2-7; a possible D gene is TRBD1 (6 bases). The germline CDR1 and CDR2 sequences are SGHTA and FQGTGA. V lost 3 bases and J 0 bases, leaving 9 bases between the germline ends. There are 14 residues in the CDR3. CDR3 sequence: CASSFRGGSYEQYF. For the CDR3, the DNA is TGTGCCAGCAGCTTTAGAGGGGGCTCCTACGAGCAGTACTTC.